Sequencing of this TCR beta chain was carried out in a study of shared clonotypes between healthy human individuals. Turning to the study itself: Every donor yielded three CD4 naive, three CD4 memory, two CD8 naive and one CD8 memory plate.

To make CD8 memory, CD45RO+ cells were put together with CCR7-negative CD45RA+ TemRA cells. This clone was detected a few times. Using immunoSEQ multiplex PCR, the repertoire was profiled, and TCRdb retains in-frame clones only, with some absent. The data show more than 90,000 clones, approximately 61% seen once. Germline CDR1 is MNHEY and CDR2 is SVGAGI. The V gene lost 5 bases and the J gene lost 0 bases, with 11 bases spanning the gap. The CDR3 is 14 amino acids. This chain connects TRBV6-5 to TRBJ2-7; TRBD1 or TRBD2 may be the D gene (5 bases each). Sequenced sample: memory CD8+ T cells sorted from blood. Subset specified: CD45RO+ cells pooled with CCR7-negative TemRA cells. This TCR was sampled from a man in his thirties or forties in good health. This chain's CDR3 is CASSQGDVSYEQYF. In nucleotides, the CDR3 is TGTGCCAGCAGTCAGGGAGATGTCTCCTACGAGCAGTACTTC.